These T cell receptor beta chains were read from a single sample in a study of regulatory and conventional T cells in RAG deficiency. Measured with immunoSEQ multiplex PCR; TCRdb has only the in-frame clones, and not every one. The sample shows about 50,000 clones, 75% to 90% of them seen only once. These data also featured in a second study, about regulatory T cells.

The specimen was CD4+ effector T cells sorted from blood. These receptors came from a human donor in good health. Each CDR3 is given with its conserved first and last residue. A D gene is named only where the DNA matches it firmly. Clone sizes are given selectively: once, few, many, or a class where the clone is expanded.

TRBJ2-3 . once TRBV7-9 CASSLFGSDTQYF TGTGCCAGCAGCTTATTCGGTAGCGATACGCAGTATTTT
TRBJ1-1 TRBD1 . TRBV19 CASINGAGGRTEAFF TGTGCCAGTATAAACGGGGCAGGGGGCCGGACTGAAGCTTTCTTT
TRBJ2-1 TRBD2 . TRBV7-2 CASSLVGAGGNEQFF TGTGCCAGCAGCTTAGTTGGTGCGGGAGGCAATGAGCAGTTCTTC
TRBJ2-7 . . TRBV2 CASIPPLSYEQYF TGTGCCAGCATTCCACCCCTATCCTACGAGCAGTACTTC
TRBJ2-5 TRBD2 . TRBV6-1 CASSARGAGRETQYF TGTGCCAGCAGTGCGCGGGGGGCAGGGCGAGAGACCCAGTACTTC
TRBJ2-5 . once TRBV27 CASSSIGLTNRETQYF TGTGCCAGCAGTTCGATCGGACTTACCAATCGGGAGACCCAGTACTTC
TRBJ2-3 TRBD2 . TRBV14 CASSSELAGGSGTDTQYF TGTGCCAGCAGCTCAGAGCTAGCGGGAGGATCGGGCACAGATACGCAGTATTTT
TRBJ2-6 TRBD1 . TRBV5-1 CASSSQGAGANVLTF TGCGCCAGCAGCTCACAGGGGGCTGGGGCCAACGTCCTGACTTTC
TRBJ2-5 TRBD2 . TRBV6-5 CASSYRQTSGIKTQYF TGTGCCAGCAGTTACAGACAGACTAGCGGGATAAAGACCCAGTACTTC
TRBJ2-7 . . TRBV18 CASSPLATGLYEQYF TGTGCCAGCTCACCGCTTGCGACAGGTCTTTACGAGCAGTACTTC
TRBJ2-3 TRBD2 . TRBV5-4 CASSHLAGAGTDTQYF TGTGCCAGCAGCCATCTAGCGGGGGCCGGCACAGATACGCAGTATTTT
TRBJ2-4 TRBD2 few TRBV2 CASREGLAGAKNIQYF TGTGCCAGCAGGGAGGGACTAGCGGGGGCCAAAAACATTCAGTACTTC
TRBJ2-1 TRBD2 few TRBV19 CASSIGAGGPRDNEQFF TGTGCCAGTAGTATAGGGGCGGGAGGGCCGAGAGACAATGAGCAGTTCTTC
TRBJ2-7 . . TRBV5-1 CASSLQWGAAYEQYF TGCGCCAGCAGCTTACAATGGGGGGCAGCGTACGAGCAGTACTTC
TRBJ2-1 . . TRBV7-9 CASSHSGENRHEQFF TGTGCCAGCAGCCATTCGGGAGAAAATAGGCATGAGCAGTTCTTC